The following is a T cell receptor (beta chain) sequence with its context. This clonotype appeared a few times. Its antigen is unknown. Base-call qualities are not available, and no considerably larger clone is one nucleotide away. Library preparation used 5' RACE. Data came from an Illumina HiSeq 2000. A universal primer binding site was introduced by template switching, and a unique molecular identifier was present in the final cDNA, enabling accurate counting of TCR cDNA molecules. Specific primers in the conserved constant-segment region were used to synthesize first-strand cDNA for TCR alpha and beta chains. To control for contamination, every cDNA library carried two barcodes: a SMART-Mk sample barcode plus Illumina barcodes. TruSeq adapter sequences, together with Illumina sample barcodes, were added in two successive PCR steps. Sequencing of the TCR alpha and beta cDNA libraries was done on the Illumina HiSeq platform using custom primers. The paper's processing steps were these. MiGEC was used to process raw reads and extract unique molecular identifiers, and MiXCR was used to find CDR3 positions. Recombination models were inferred per individual with the repgenHMM and IGoR tools using an EM algorithm. The analysis of shared clonotypes was done with the tcR package in R, with sharing normalized by the product of cloneset sizes. Out-of-frame nonproductive sequences were analyzed to study raw recombination free of thymic and clonal selection effects. TCRdb reprocessed the public reads (quality trimming at Q25 with fastp, clone calling with MiXCR) and kept in-frame beta chains. Duplicate CDR3 protein sequences are folded into a single record with the most common DNA and genes. The V and J calls shown here were made by TCRdb, not taken from the authors' results. The table for this sample lists roughly 280,000 distinct CDR3 sequences; more than 8% of them were counted only once. Jointly, the top ten make up roughly 7% of the sample.

This sample was included in a study of identical twins (dated by TCRdb to about 2016). With respect to the entire study: To test whether fetal clonotypes persist, the study used deep sequencing on TCR alpha and beta repertoires from monozygotic twins, unrelated adults of various ages, and cord blood. To rule out contamination, replicate twin experiments were performed at different times with different library preparation protocols.

Here V drops 5 bases and J drops 4 bases, and the junction holds 6 bases not matched to any gene. Measured from the cysteine to the phenylalanine, the CDR3 is 15 residues long. The CDR3 DNA has 45 bases and is translated from base 1. The CDR1 and CDR2 encoded by the germline V gene (reference sequence) are MNHEY and SMNVEV. What the authors observed across the whole study: Zero-insertion analyses could be partly confounded by invariant T cells such as MAIT and iNKT, although diverse VJ usage argued against such confounding for most clonotypes. Because the same donors could not be followed over many years, conclusions were based on cross-sectional statistical analysis. Abundant cord blood beta clonotypes had fewer insertions, young adult naive repertoires showed a similar but weaker trend, and memory repertoires showed no such trend. In monozygotic twins, out-of-frame TCR alpha sharing was systematically underestimated by recombination models, although the models agreed with sharing between unrelated individuals. A weaker excess of twin sharing was found in beta out-of-frame sequences because the signal-to-noise ratio was lowered by fewer shared sequences. Compared with coincidental sharing between unrelated individuals, out-of-frame TCR alpha sequences shared between twins had an excess of sequences with low generation probability.

Only healthy Caucasian donors were included. The twin cohort consisted of three pairs of female monozygotic twins, all aged 18 to 29 years. Positive isolation kits from Invitrogen were used to isolate CD4+ and CD8+ T cell populations. These data were likewise used in another study, on yellow fever vaccine responses in identical twins. The second study also describes: The authors reported that the T cell response to vaccination in identical twins appeared partly convergent and partly personalized. In the study, vaccine-responding T cell clones were precisely tracked in identical twins.

The sequence was collected from a woman younger than 35 in good health. The sample was CD8+ T cells sorted from blood. Recombination linked TRBV27 to TRBJ2-3, with TRBD1 matching 10 junction bases. In nucleotide form, the sequence is TGTGCCAGCAGTACGACAGGGGGCGGCGCAGATACGCAGTATTTT. Its protein product is CASSTTGGGADTQYF.